Listed below are T cell receptor beta chains from one sample, sequenced in a study of T-cell reconstitution after alpha-beta-depleted transplantation in children. TCRdb itself ran the PCR reads through MiXCR, one entry per CDR3 protein. The sample lists approximately 110,000 distinct CDR3 sequences; approximately 10% were seen once. The specimen was PBMCs, collected before TCRalphabeta/CD19-depleted stem cell transplant. Receptors were obtained from a boy aged 2 to 10 with acute lymphoblastic leukemia, due to receive a stem cell transplant. CDR3s include the opening cysteine and the closing phenylalanine or tryptophan. A D gene is named only where the DNA matches it firmly. The size of a clone is reported for some rows only, either as once, few or many, or as a class for expanded clones.

V: TRBV7-2
J: TRBJ2-7
D: -
size: few
DNA: TGTGCCAGCAGCTACCCCGAAGTTTACGACGAGCAGTACTTC
CDR3: CASSYPEVYDEQYF

V: TRBV30
J: TRBJ2-1
D: -
size: -
DNA: TGTGCCGGCCAGTTGAGGGCGGGTGAGCAGTTCTTC
CDR3: CAGQLRAGEQFF

V: TRBV11-1
J: TRBJ2-5
D: -
size: few
DNA: TGTGCCAGCAGCCCCCGAAGACTCCAAGAGACCCAGTACTTC
CDR3: CASSPRRLQETQYF

V: TRBV28
J: TRBJ2-3
D: -
size: few
DNA: TGTGCCAGCAGAACTAGCAGTTACACAGATACGCAGTATTTT
CDR3: CASRTSSYTDTQYF

V: TRBV15
J: TRBJ2-7
D: TRBD2
size: -
DNA: TGTGCCACCAGCGGGACTAGCGGCTACGAGCAGTACTTC
CDR3: CATSGTSGYEQYF

V: TRBV18
J: TRBJ2-6
D: -
size: -
DNA: TGTGCCAGCTCACCCCGATCCCTCGGGGCTGGGGCCAACGTCCTGACTTTC
CDR3: CASSPRSLGAGANVLTF

V: TRBV7-2
J: TRBJ2-3
D: TRBD1
size: -
DNA: TGTGCCAGCAACAGCACCCGGGACAGGGGAAATACGCAGTATTTT
CDR3: CASNSTRDRGNTQYF

V: TRBV15
J: TRBJ2-3
D: -
size: few
DNA: TGTGCCACCAGCAAAGGCTCTAGCAGCCCTAGCACAGATACGCAGTATTTT
CDR3: CATSKGSSSPSTDTQYF

V: TRBV2
J: TRBJ2-1
D: TRBD2
size: few
DNA: TGTGCCAGCAGTTTTCTTAGCGGGCGCGACAATGAGCAGTTCTTC
CDR3: CASSFLSGRDNEQFF

V: TRBV7-8
J: TRBJ2-5
D: TRBD2
size: many
DNA: TGTGCCAGCAGCAGGGGGGGACTAGCGGGAGTTGAGACCCAGTACTTC
CDR3: CASSRGGLAGVETQYF

V: TRBV20-1
J: TRBJ2-2
D: -
size: -
DNA: TGCAGTGCTAGAGCAAGAGTCTCCGGGGAGCTGTTTTTT
CDR3: CSARARVSGELFF

V: TRBV5-6
J: TRBJ2-7
D: TRBD1
size: -
DNA: TGTGCCAGCAGCTCAACCTACAGGGGAATCCCCTACGAGCAGTACTTC
CDR3: CASSSTYRGIPYEQYF

V: TRBV6-1
J: TRBJ2-1
D: TRBD1
size: few
DNA: TGTGCCAGCAAAATATCCGGGACAGGGGGATACAATGAGCAGTTCTTC
CDR3: CASKISGTGGYNEQFF

V: TRBV6-6
J: TRBJ2-1
D: -
size: many
DNA: TGTGCCAGCAGGGGAACTGACAATGAGCAGTTCTTC
CDR3: CASRGTDNEQFF

V: TRBV2
J: TRBJ2-3
D: TRBD2
size: -
DNA: TGTGCCGATCGGGGGGGAGGAGATACGCAGTATTTT
CDR3: CADRGGGDTQYF

V: TRBV18
J: TRBJ2-7
D: -
size: -
DNA: TGTGCCAGCTCATCCCCGGACGCCGTAACACGGTACGAGCAGTACTTC
CDR3: CASSSPDAVTRYEQYF

V: TRBV12-3/TRBV12-4
J: TRBJ2-5
D: -
size: few
DNA: TGTGCCAGCAGTCAAAGCCAAGAGACCCAGTACTTC
CDR3: CASSQSQETQYF

V: TRBV6-4
J: TRBJ2-5
D: TRBD2
size: many
DNA: TGTGCCAGCAGTCAAGGGACTAGCGGCCAAGAGACCCAGTACTTC
CDR3: CASSQGTSGQETQYF

V: TRBV7-9
J: TRBJ2-5
D: TRBD1
size: -
DNA: TGTGCCAGCAGCCAGGGGGGACAGGGGATGAGTTCCCAGTACTTC
CDR3: CASSQGGQGMSSQYF

V: TRBV20-1
J: TRBJ2-3
D: -
size: -
DNA: TGCAGTGCTGGTGCGGCCCTAGTCACAGATACGCAGTATTTT
CDR3: CSAGAALVTDTQYF

V: TRBV12-3/TRBV12-4
J: TRBJ2-1
D: TRBD2
size: -
DNA: TGTACCAGCAGTATCAGACAGTTGCCTGCGGGAGTCCCCTACAATGAGCAGTTCTTC
CDR3: CTSSIRQLPAGVPYNEQFF

V: TRBV7-9
J: TRBJ1-6
D: -
size: few
DNA: TGTGCCAGCAGCTTAGACGGCCTCCGTAATTCACCCCTCCACTTT
CDR3: CASSLDGLRNSPLHF

V: TRBV29-1
J: TRBJ1-2
D: -
size: once
DNA: TGCAGCGTTCTGGGGTATGGCTACACCTTC
CDR3: CSVLGYGYTF

V: TRBV20-1
J: TRBJ2-5
D: TRBD2
size: few
DNA: TGCAGTGCGGGACTAGTGATCGGGGAGACCCAGTACTTC
CDR3: CSAGLVIGETQYF

V: TRBV27
J: TRBJ1-1
D: -
size: few
DNA: TGTGCCAGCAGTTTTCACACGGGTGGACCGAACACTGAAGCTTTCTTT
CDR3: CASSFHTGGPNTEAFF

V: TRBV2
J: TRBJ1-2
D: -
size: few
DNA: TGTGCCAGCAGATCCACCGCAACTAACTATGGCTACACCTTC
CDR3: CASRSTATNYGYTF

V: TRBV29-1
J: TRBJ2-1
D: -
size: few
DNA: TGCAGCGTCGATGGAGAGGACTCCTACAATGAGCAGTTCTTC
CDR3: CSVDGEDSYNEQFF

V: TRBV6-1
J: TRBJ1-1
D: TRBD1
size: many
DNA: TGTGCCAGCAGCGAATATGGGACAGGAGATTTGAACACTGAAGCTTTCTTT
CDR3: CASSEYGTGDLNTEAFF

V: TRBV7-9
J: TRBJ1-2
D: -
size: few
DNA: TGTGCCAGCACCCCAAAGCCTCCGAGTTTCTATGGCTACACCTTC
CDR3: CASTPKPPSFYGYTF